Listed below are T cell receptor beta chains from one sample, sequenced in a study of early T cells in non-severe SARS-CoV-2 infection. TCRdb fed the 5' RACE reads into MiXCR, producing one record per CDR3 protein. The sample shows about 60,000 distinct CDR3 sequences, around an eighth of them seen only once. Sequencing was carried out using whole blood. Source of these receptors: an adult who was a healthcare worker with PCR-confirmed SARS-CoV-2 infection or an uninfected control (not recorded which). Both conserved end residues are part of each CDR3.

V	J	length	CDR3
TRBV5-1	TRBJ1-3	15	CASSLNGGSGNTIYF
TRBV7-3	TRBJ2-5	15	CASSLRGRSQETQYF
TRBV4-1	TRBJ1-2	15	CASSPDGNLNYGYTF
TRBV6-1	TRBJ2-7	14	CASTVTGMGYEQYF
TRBV29-1	TRBJ2-1	17	CSVLTRDPRPVYNEQFF
TRBV6-5	TRBJ2-7	16	CASSSVFLTASYEQYF
TRBV12-5	TRBJ1-1	12	CASGWRTGGAFF
TRBV6-2/TRBV6-3	TRBJ1-1	13	CASTDRDSVKAFF
TRBV11-2	TRBJ2-2	14	CASSSLQGAGELFF
TRBV6-2/TRBV6-3	TRBJ2-3	12	CASSRLSDTQYF
TRBV4-1	TRBJ2-2	16	CASSQLWGAGTGELFF
TRBV5-1	TRBJ2-1	13	CASSFTLADEQFF
TRBV10-1	TRBJ2-1	15	CASSGLAWGVNEQFF
TRBV6-2/TRBV6-3	TRBJ1-1	11	CASSRDREAFF
TRBV20-1	TRBJ1-5	13	CSAIPDSNQPQHF
TRBV7-9	TRBJ1-2	13	CASSLTITDGYTF
TRBV6-2/TRBV6-3	TRBJ2-6	15	CASRPQGAGANVLTF
TRBV11-2	TRBJ2-2	16	CASSSGLAGGTGELFF
TRBV12-3/TRBV12-4	TRBJ1-4	14	CASSLEGGYEKLFF
TRBV11-1	TRBJ2-7	12	CASSFRIYEQYF
TRBV11-2	TRBJ2-3	13	CASSLDRADTQYF
TRBV6-6	TRBJ2-1	15	CASSYSSGGSHEQFF
TRBV20-1	TRBJ1-4	15	CSARTGALAYEKLFF
TRBV28	TRBJ2-7	13	CASSLSNRGEQYF
TRBV27	TRBJ2-1	15	CASHRTTGSLSKQFF
TRBV7-2	TRBJ2-7	17	CASSLFASGQGSYEQYF
TRBV18	TRBJ2-3	14	CASSPTGGKDTQYF
TRBV3-1	TRBJ1-4	14	CASSQAGAIEKLFF
TRBV6-5	TRBJ1-6	14	CASSYDGIPSPLHF
TRBV5-4	TRBJ2-3	13	CASSVVGQDTQYF
TRBV20-1	TRBJ1-1	11	CSARKQTEAFF
TRBV30	TRBJ1-2	10	CAWSEVRYTF
TRBV6-5	TRBJ2-3	15	CASSHRTSSTDTQYF
TRBV28	TRBJ1-3	12	CASRAGRNTIYF
TRBV14	TRBJ1-6	18	CASSQDGRDRVRNSPLHF
TRBV5-5	TRBJ2-2	16	CASSLEGQPYTGELFF
TRBV7-2	TRBJ1-2	15	CASSLSTGNNYGYTF
TRBV2	TRBJ2-7	11	CASSPGYEQYF
TRBV6-1	TRBJ1-5	15	CASSEVSIGIQPQHF
TRBV14	TRBJ2-7	19	CASSPKRRLAGGGIHEQYF
TRBV7-2	TRBJ1-1	14	CASSLSRANTEAFF
TRBV5-1	TRBJ1-1	15	CASSPQGQLNTEAFF
TRBV7-9	TRBJ1-5	14	CASNKGNSKQPQHF
TRBV10-2	TRBJ2-7	14	CASRMGQGTYEQYF
TRBV29-1	TRBJ1-4	11	CSVEQGEKLFF
TRBV28	TRBJ2-5	15	CASSGSGTVQETQYF
TRBV7-2	TRBJ2-1	15	CASSLGTGSYNEQFF
TRBV24-1	TRBJ1-2	14	CATSDSGTAYGYTF
TRBV28	TRBJ2-7	11	CASTKAYEQYF
TRBV16	TRBJ2-7	15	CASSQLRDRDYEQYF